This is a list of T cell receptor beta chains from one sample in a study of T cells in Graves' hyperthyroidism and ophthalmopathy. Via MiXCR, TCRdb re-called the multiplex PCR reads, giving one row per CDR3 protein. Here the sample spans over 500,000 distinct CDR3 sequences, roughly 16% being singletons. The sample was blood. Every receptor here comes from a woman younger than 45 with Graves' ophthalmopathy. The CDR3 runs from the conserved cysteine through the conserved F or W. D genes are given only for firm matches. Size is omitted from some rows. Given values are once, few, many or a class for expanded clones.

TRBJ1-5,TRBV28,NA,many,TGTGCCAGCAGTTTATACTCCGGGAGCAATCAGCCCCAGCATTTT,CASSLYSGSNQPQHF
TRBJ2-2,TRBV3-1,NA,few,TGTGCCAGCACCGTCCGAGGCGGGGAGCTGTTTTTT,CASTVRGGELFF
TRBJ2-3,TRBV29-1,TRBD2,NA,TGCAGCGTTGCTCGGCGGGAGTCCATGGATACGCAGTATTTT,CSVARRESMDTQYF
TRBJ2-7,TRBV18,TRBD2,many,TGTGCCAGCTCGAAGGGACTAGATAACTACGAGCAGTACTTC,CASSKGLDNYEQYF
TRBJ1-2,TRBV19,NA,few,TGTGCCAGTAGGGGCAGGACTAACTATGGCTACACCTTC,CASRGRTNYGYTF
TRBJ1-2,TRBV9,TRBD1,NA,TGTGCCAGCAGCAACCCCGGGACAGTCTATGGCTACACCTTC,CASSNPGTVYGYTF
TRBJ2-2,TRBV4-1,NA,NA,TGCGCCAGCAGCCAAGTCGGACGGCCGGCGAACACCGGGGAGCTGTTTTTT,CASSQVGRPANTGELFF
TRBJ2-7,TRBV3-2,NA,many,TGTGCCAGCAGCCGCAACGGGGACAGACCAGCCTACGAGCAGTACTTC,CASSRNGDRPAYEQYF
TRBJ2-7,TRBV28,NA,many,TGTGCCAGCAGTTTATTTCTAGGCGCCTACGAGCAGTACTTC,CASSLFLGAYEQYF
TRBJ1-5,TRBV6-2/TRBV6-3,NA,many,TGTGCCAGCAGTCTACAGGCTTATCAGCCCCAGCATTTT,CASSLQAYQPQHF
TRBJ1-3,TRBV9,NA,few,TGTGCCAGCGGGGGGCAAAGTAGAAACACCATATATTTT,CASGGQSRNTIYF
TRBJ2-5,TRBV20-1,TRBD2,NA,TGCAGTGCTAGATGGCTAGCGGGTGGGGAGACCCAGTACTTC,CSARWLAGGETQYF
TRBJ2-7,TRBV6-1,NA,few,TGTGCCAGCGGTTTCGGACAGAACTACGAGCAGTACTTC,CASGFGQNYEQYF
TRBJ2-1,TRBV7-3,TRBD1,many,TGTGCCAGCAGTATTGACAGGGCTGTCAATGAGCAGTTCTTC,CASSIDRAVNEQFF
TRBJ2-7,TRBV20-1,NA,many,TGCAGTGCTCCATCACTAGTAGGCTACGAGCAGTACTTC,CSAPSLVGYEQYF
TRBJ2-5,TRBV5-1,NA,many,TGCGCCAGCAGCTTGGGATCCGCTGGTAAAGAGACCCAGTACTTC,CASSLGSAGKETQYF
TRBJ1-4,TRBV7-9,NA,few,TGTGCCAGCAGCATACAATATGAAAAACTGTTTTTT,CASSIQYEKLFF
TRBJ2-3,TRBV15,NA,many,TGTGCCACCAGCAGAGATTCTAGGGATACGCAGTATTTT,CATSRDSRDTQYF
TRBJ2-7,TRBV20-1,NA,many,TGCAGTGCTCTCCCCTGGGACGCCCCCTACGAGCAGTACTTC,CSALPWDAPYEQYF
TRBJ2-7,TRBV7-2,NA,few,TGTGCCAGCAGCGCCTGGGGGCCCTACGAGCAGTACTTC,CASSAWGPYEQYF
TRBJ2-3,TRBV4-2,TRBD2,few,TGTGCCAGCAGCCTAGCGGGAGGGCCAGTAGGAGATACGCAGTATTTT,CASSLAGGPVGDTQYF
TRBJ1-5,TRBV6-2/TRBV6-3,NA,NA,TGTGCCAGCAGCCCCCGGGCTGGTGGCAATCAGCCCCAGCATTTT,CASSPRAGGNQPQHF
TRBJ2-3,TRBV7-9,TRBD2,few,TGTGCCAGCAGCTCTTGGGGGGGTGGAGCAGATACGCAGTATTTT,CASSSWGGGADTQYF
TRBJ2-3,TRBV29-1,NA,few,TGCAGCGCGGGGGACGAACCCACAGATACGCAGTATTTT,CSAGDEPTDTQYF
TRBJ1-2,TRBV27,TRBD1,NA,TGTGCCAGCAGTACGTCCGGGACAGTGGGCTCCTATGGCTACACCTTC,CASSTSGTVGSYGYTF
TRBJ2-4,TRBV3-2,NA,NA,TGTGCCAGCAGCCAAGATCGGCGAAAACAAGCCAAAAACATTCAGTACTTC,CASSQDRRKQAKNIQYF
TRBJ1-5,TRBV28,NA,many,TGTGCCAGCAGCCACCTCAACAATCAGCCCCAGCATTTT,CASSHLNNQPQHF
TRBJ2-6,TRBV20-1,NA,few,TGCAGTGCCAGTCCGGCGGACCGCTCTGGGGCCAACGTCCTGACTTTC,CSASPADRSGANVLTF
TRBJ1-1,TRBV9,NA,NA,TGTGCCAGCAGCGTAGTAGAAGGTGCTGAAGCTTTCTTT,CASSVVEGAEAFF
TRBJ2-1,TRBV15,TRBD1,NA,TGTGCCACCAGCAGAGCAGGGGGCGATGAGCAGTTCTTC,CATSRAGGDEQFF
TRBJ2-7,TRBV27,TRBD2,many,TGTGCCAGCTCCGGCCGGACTAGCGGGATTAACTACGAGCAGTACTTC,CASSGRTSGINYEQYF
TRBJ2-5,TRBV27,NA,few,TGTGCCAGCAGTTTGGGAAGGGGGAAGACCCAGTACTTC,CASSLGRGKTQYF
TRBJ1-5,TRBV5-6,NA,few,TGTGCCAGCAGCTTGTCACAGCAGCCCCAGCATTTT,CASSLSQQPQHF
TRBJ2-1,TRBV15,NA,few,TGTGCCACCAGCACTGGGGAGCGTGATGAGCAGTTCTTC,CATSTGERDEQFF
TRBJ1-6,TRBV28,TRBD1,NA,TGTGCCAGCAACCGGGACAGGGATCGTCCACCCCTCCACTTT,CASNRDRDRPPLHF
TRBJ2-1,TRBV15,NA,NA,TGTGCCACCAGCAGTGATAGAGGGGGCTCCTACAATGAGCAGTTCTTC,CATSSDRGGSYNEQFF
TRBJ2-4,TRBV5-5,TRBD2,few,TGTGCCAGCAGCTTTAAACCACCGGGACTAGCGGAAAACATTCAGTACTTC,CASSFKPPGLAENIQYF